Listed here are 20 T cell receptor beta chains from one sample, sequenced in a study of T cell changes during pregnancy in multiple sclerosis. Assay: immunoSEQ multiplex PCR; the TCRdb copy retains only in-frame clones and omits some. The sample consists of around 73,000 clones, approximately 92% of them appearing once. The starting material was peripheral blood, obtained in the third trimester of pregnancy. The receptor source for this set is a female donor in good health, enrolled as a control in a pregnancy study.

This clone was seen just once. The V and J genes are TRBV27 and TRBJ1-1, with D possibly being TRBD1 (5 bases). V lost 6 bases to trimming and J lost 7 bases, with 15 bases between them. Germline CDR1 MNHEY, CDR2 SMNVEV (reference sequence). This CDR3 is 13 amino acids long. CDR3 residues: CASSRGRGLEAFF. Written as DNA, the CDR3 is TGTGCCAGCAGCCGGGGACGGGGACTTGAAGCTTTCTTT.

This sequence joins TRBV5-1 and TRBJ2-1; possible D gene TRBD1, 6 bases. CDR1 and CDR2 from the germline V gene are SGHRS and YFSETQ. The CDR3 length is 16 residues. The ends were cut back, 0 bases at V and 8 bases at J, with 18 bases in the middle. CDR3 protein: CASSLEPVQGIDEQFF. The CDR3, as DNA: TGCGCCAGCAGCTTGGAGCCCGTACAGGGTATTGATGAGCAGTTCTTC.

There are a few counts of this clone. The CDR3 here is CASSDRQGGQPQHF. The DNA of the CDR3 is TGTGCCAGCAGTGACAGGCAGGGGGGTCAGCCCCAGCATTTT. V gene TRBV2 combines with J gene TRBJ1-5; 7 nucleotides agree with TRBD1. The length of the CDR3 is 14 residues. CDR1 is SNHLY and CDR2 is FYNNEI in the germline V gene. The V segment lost 3 bases and the J segment 6 bases; nucleotides outside the gene matches: 5.

The gene calls are TRBV5-1 and TRBJ2-7; 8 bases map to TRBD1. CDR1 is SGHRS, CDR2 YFSETQ, per germline. The junction had 15 bases not matched to a gene; V was cut back by 2 bases and J by 5 bases. There are 17 residues in the CDR3. DNA of the CDR3: TGCGCCAGCAGCTTCTCGGGTGTCGGACAGGGTGGCAACGAGCAGTACTTC. Amino acid sequence: CASSFSGVGQGGNEQYF.

The J gene is TRBJ1-5, the V gene TRBV28; 8 nucleotides agree with TRBD1. V trimming: 6 bases; J trimming: 1 base; junction bases outside the gene matches: 2. Germline CDR1 and CDR2: MDHEN and SYDVKM. The CDR3 is 14 residues long. Here the CDR3 reads CASSRDRSNQPQHF. The CDR3 nucleotides read TGTGCCAGCAGCCGGGACAGGAGCAATCAGCCCCAGCATTTT.

This clone was seen once. The chain is built from TRBV7-8 and TRBJ1-2; the D gene is possibly TRBD1 (5 bases). The germline V and J ends were trimmed by 1 base and 4 bases, with 13 bases remaining between them. Looked up from germline, CDR1 is SGHVS and CDR2 is FQNEAQ. The CDR3 is made up of 15 amino acids. CDR3 bases: TGTGCCAGCAGCTTAGTCGGAGGGGACTCCTATGGCTACACCTTC. This sequence encodes CASSLVGGDSYGYTF.

The rearrangement uses TRBV2 and TRBJ2-3, with D possibly being TRBD2 (6 bases). The germline CDR1 and CDR2 sequences are SNHLY and FYNNEI. The CDR3 is 16 amino acids. Trimming shortened V by 8 bases and J by 2 bases, and 20 bases separated the two germline ends. In DNA, the CDR3 is TGTGCCAGCTGGATGAGCGGGCTGTGGGACACAGATACGCAGTATTTT. Its protein product is CASWMSGLWDTDTQYF.

This chain connects TRBV19 to TRBJ1-1; TRBD1 matches at 9 bases. The V and J ends lost 4 bases and 7 bases, in that order; junction bases with no gene match: 4. Germline V gene lookup returns CDR1 LNHDA and CDR2 SQIVND (reference sequence). The CDR3 loop spans 13 amino acids. The CDR3 DNA reads TGTGCCAGTAGTACCGGACAGGGGTTTGAAGCTTTCTTT. Encoded protein: CASSTGQGFEAFF.

The rearrangement joins TRBV19 to TRBJ1-5, with 10 bases fitting TRBD1. Germline CDR1 reads LNHDA; CDR2 reads SQIVND (reference sequence). This CDR3 is 15 amino acids long. Germline trimming cut 6 bases from V and 4 bases from J; bases unmatched to any gene: 6. In nucleotides, the CDR3 is TGTGCCAGTAGACCGACAGGGGGCCAAAATCAGCCCCAGCATTTT. Protein product: CASRPTGGQNQPQHF.

The CDR3 region is CASSPRTDYYGYTF. The CDR3 DNA follows: TGTGCCAGCAGCCCCCGGACAGATTACTATGGCTACACCTTC. The chain employs TRBV28 and TRBJ1-2; weak D call: TRBD1 (6 bases). V lost 6 bases, J lost 3 bases, and 14 bases lay in between. This CDR3 spans 14 amino acids. Looked up from germline, CDR1 is MDHEN and CDR2 is SYDVKM.

V and J are TRBV15 and TRBJ2-2; 8 bases match TRBD2. CDR1 is LNHNV, CDR2 YYDKDF, per germline (reference sequence). The junction had 1 base not matched to a gene; V was cut back by 1 base and J by 6 bases. The length of the CDR3 is 14 residues. The CDR3 loop reads CATSRGAGAGELFF. The DNA of the CDR3 is TGTGCCACCAGCAGAGGAGCGGGAGCCGGGGAGCTGTTTTTT.

The chain carries TRBV7-9 and TRBJ2-7, with 7 nucleotides matching TRBD2. The germline V gene encodes CDR1 SEHNR and CDR2 FQNEAQ (reference sequence). This CDR3 is 13 amino acids long. V shed 5 bases and J 4 bases; nucleotides not matched to a gene: 5. For the CDR3, the DNA is TGTGCCAGCAGCCGCGGGGGTCTATACGAGCAGTACTTC. Its translation is CASSRGGLYEQYF.

This clone was observed a single time. This chain links TRBV15 with TRBJ2-7, with TRBD2 as a possible D gene (6 bases). Between the trimmed V and J ends, which lost 0 bases and 3 bases, there was a span of 18 bases. CDR3 length: 17 amino acids. Germline CDR1 and CDR2: LNHNV and YYDKDF (reference sequence). CDR3 protein: CATSREGGVSLIYEQYF. The DNA of the CDR3 is TGTGCCACCAGCAGAGAAGGCGGGGTTAGCTTAATCTACGAGCAGTACTTC. Together with reference TRBV15 and TRBJ2-7, the CDR3 gives the full variable domain: DAMVIQNPRYQVTQFGKPVTLSCSQTLNHNVMYWYQQKSSQAPKLLFHYYDKDFNNEADTPDNFQSRRPNTSFCFLDIRSPGLGDTAMYLCATSREGGVSLIYEQYFGPGTRLTVT.

The chain links TRBV10-3 to TRBJ2-2; 9 bases fit TRBD1. Germline CDR1 and CDR2: ENHRY and SYGVKD. The CDR3 is 15 residues long. V was pared by 7 bases and J by 0 bases, with 3 bases of the junction left unmatched. The CDR3 DNA follows: TGTGCCATCACCACAGGGGGCGCGAACACCGGGGAGCTGTTTTTT. It encodes CAITTGGANTGELFF.

Only one count was recorded for this clone. V gene TRBV4-1 combines with J gene TRBJ2-5; TRBD2 agrees at 8 bases. The CDR3 length is 20 residues. Germline assignment: CDR1 MGHRA and CDR2 YSYEKL. V shed 3 bases, J shed 3 bases, and the junction held 21 bases outside the gene matches. Here the CDR3 reads CASSQYALVTGGTREETQYF. The CDR3 DNA reads TGCGCCAGCAGCCAGTATGCTTTAGTAACGGGTGGGACTAGGGAAGAGACCCAGTACTTC.

The J gene is TRBJ1-6, the V gene TRBV28; D is unresolved. The CDR3 loop spans 11 amino acids. The germline CDR1 and CDR2 sequences are MDHEN and SYDVKM. Trimming took off 3 bases at V and 8 bases at J, with 2 bases between the two ends. CDR3 DNA: TGTGCCAGCAGTTTCTATTCACCCCTCCACTTT. Translated: CASSFYSPLHF. The whole variable domain, remainder taken from reference TRBV28 and TRBJ1-6, is DVKVTQSSRYLVKRTGEKVFLECVQDMDHENMFWYRQDPGLGLRLIYFSYDVKMKEKGDIPEGYSVSREKKERFSLILESASTNQTSMYLCASSFYSPLHFGNGTRLTVT.

As regards this clone: Germline and junction disagree at one end, which may indicate a read error. The rearrangement uses TRBV6-4 and TRBJ1-1, with 8 positions matching TRBD1. Per germline, CDR1 MRHNA and CDR2 SNTAGT. The CDR3 contains 14 residues. The CDR3 region has the DNA TGTGCCAGCAGAGACTCTGACAGGGGCACTGAAGCTTTCTTT. Translating it yields CASRDSDRGTEAFF.

The J gene is TRBJ1-4, the V gene TRBV19, with D possibly matching TRBD1 (5 bases). The length of the CDR3 is 11 residues. Looked up from germline, CDR1 is LNHDA and CDR2 is SQIVND (reference sequence). Trimming cost V 6 bases and J 10 bases, with 9 bases left between them. The CDR3 bases are TGTGCCAGTAGGTGGGGGGGAAAACTGTTTTTT. Protein: CASRWGGKLFF.

The chain uses TRBV7-6 and TRBJ1-1; the D is unclear. The CDR3 is made up of 13 amino acids. Trimming pared 1 base from V and 7 bases from J, leaving 10 bases between. The V gene's germline CDR1 is SGHVS and CDR2 FNYEAQ. The CDR3 loop is CASSLGGGNEAFF. CDR3 nucleotide sequence: TGTGCCAGCAGCTTAGGGGGAGGGAATGAAGCTTTCTTT.

The count of this clone is one. The chain combines TRBV28 with TRBJ2-7; D is perhaps TRBD2 (6 bases). The germline V and J ends were trimmed by 5 bases and 2 bases, with 10 bases remaining between them. CDR1 is MDHEN, CDR2 SYDVKM, per germline. This CDR3 comprises 13 residues. The CDR3 region has the DNA TGTGCCAGCAGTATGGGGGGAACCTACGAGCAGTACTTC. Residues: CASSMGGTYEQYF. Complete variable domain (other parts from reference TRBV28 and TRBJ2-7): DVKVTQSSRYLVKRTGEKVFLECVQDMDHENMFWYRQDPGLGLRLIYFSYDVKMKEKGDIPEGYSVSREKKERFSLILESASTNQTSMYLCASSMGGTYEQYFGPGTRLTVT.